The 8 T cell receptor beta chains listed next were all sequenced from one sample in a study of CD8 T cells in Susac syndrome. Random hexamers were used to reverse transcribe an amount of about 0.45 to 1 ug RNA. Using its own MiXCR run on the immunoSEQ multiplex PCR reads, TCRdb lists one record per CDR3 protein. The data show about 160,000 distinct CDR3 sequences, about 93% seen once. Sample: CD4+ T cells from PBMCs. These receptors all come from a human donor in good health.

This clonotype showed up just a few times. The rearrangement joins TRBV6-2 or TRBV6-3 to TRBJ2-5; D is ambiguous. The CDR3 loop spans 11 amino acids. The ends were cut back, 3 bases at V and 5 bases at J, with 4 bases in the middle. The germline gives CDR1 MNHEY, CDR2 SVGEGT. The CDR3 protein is CASSYVETQYF. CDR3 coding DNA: TGTGCCAGCAGTTATGTGGAGACCCAGTACTTC.

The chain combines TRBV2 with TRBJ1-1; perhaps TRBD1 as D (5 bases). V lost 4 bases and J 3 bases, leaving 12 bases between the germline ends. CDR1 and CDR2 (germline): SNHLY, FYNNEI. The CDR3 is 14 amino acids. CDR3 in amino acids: CASSVYGGDTEAFF. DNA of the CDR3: TGTGCCAGCAGTGTGTACGGGGGGGACACTGAAGCTTTCTTT.

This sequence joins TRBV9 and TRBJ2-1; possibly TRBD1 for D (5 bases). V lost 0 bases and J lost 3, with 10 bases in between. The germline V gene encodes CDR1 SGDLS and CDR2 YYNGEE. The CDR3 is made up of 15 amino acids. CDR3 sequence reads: CASSVARVNYNEQFF. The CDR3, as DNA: TGTGCCAGCAGCGTAGCCAGGGTTAACTACAATGAGCAGTTCTTC.

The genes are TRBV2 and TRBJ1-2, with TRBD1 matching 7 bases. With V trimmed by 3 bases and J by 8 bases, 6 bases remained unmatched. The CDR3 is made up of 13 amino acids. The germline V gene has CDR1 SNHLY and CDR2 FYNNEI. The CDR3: CASSEEGARGYTF. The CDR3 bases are TGTGCCAGCAGTGAGGAGGGGGCGCGAGGCTACACCTTC.

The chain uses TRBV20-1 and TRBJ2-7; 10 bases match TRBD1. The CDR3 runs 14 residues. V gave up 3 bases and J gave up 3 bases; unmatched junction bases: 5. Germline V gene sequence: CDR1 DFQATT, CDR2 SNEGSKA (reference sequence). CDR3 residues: CSASGTGDVYEQYF. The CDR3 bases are TGCAGTGCTAGCGGGACAGGGGACGTCTACGAGCAGTACTTC.

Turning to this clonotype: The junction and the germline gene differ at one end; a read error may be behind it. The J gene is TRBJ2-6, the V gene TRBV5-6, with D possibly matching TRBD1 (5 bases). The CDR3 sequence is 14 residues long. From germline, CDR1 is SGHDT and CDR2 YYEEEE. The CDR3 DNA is TGTGCCAGCGGATCTTATTCTGGGGCCAACGTCCTGATTTTC. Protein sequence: CASGSYSGANVLIF.

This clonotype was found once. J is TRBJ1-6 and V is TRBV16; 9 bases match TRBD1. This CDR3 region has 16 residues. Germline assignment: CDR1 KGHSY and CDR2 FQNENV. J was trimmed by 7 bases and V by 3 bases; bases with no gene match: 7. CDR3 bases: TGTGCCAGCAGCCACAAAATGACAGGGGGGAATTCACCCCTCCACTTT. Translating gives CASSHKMTGGNSPLHF.

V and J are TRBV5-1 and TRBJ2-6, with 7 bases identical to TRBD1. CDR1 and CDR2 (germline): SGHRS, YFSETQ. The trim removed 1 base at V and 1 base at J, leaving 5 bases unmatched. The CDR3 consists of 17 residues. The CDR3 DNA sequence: TGCGCCAGCAGCTTGCTGGGACAGAGTTCTGGGGCCAACGTCCTGACTTTC. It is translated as CASSLLGQSSGANVLTF.